The 32 T cell receptor beta chains reported below all come from one sample, sequenced in a study of T cell responses to AZD1222 COVID-19 vaccine. The repertoire was sequenced with immunoSEQ multiplex PCR; TCRdb's copy has only in-frame clones and lacks some. The table records 95,000 or so clones, roughly 84% of them present only once. The sequenced sample was peripheral blood, obtained on day 0 of AZD1222 vaccination. The receptors shown here come from an adult in good health.

The rearrangement links TRBV6-1 to TRBJ1-1; D gene ambiguous. The V end lost 1 base, the J end lost 1 base, and 7 bases lay between the germline ends. The CDR3 length is 14 residues. Germline CDR1 MNHNS, CDR2 SASEGT. The CDR3 region has the DNA TGTGCCAGCAGTGAAGGTAACGGGAACACTGAAGCTTTCTTT. Translated, it gives CASSEGNGNTEAFF.

The V gene is TRBV5-5, the J gene TRBJ2-4; 7 bases align to TRBD2. In germline, CDR1 is SGHKS, CDR2 YYEKEE (reference sequence). The V segment lost 3 bases and the J segment 2 bases; nucleotides outside the gene matches: 2. The length of the CDR3 is 14 residues. The CDR3 nucleotides read TGTGCCAGCAGCTCCGGGGGGTCCAAAAACATTCAGTACTTC. It yields the protein CASSSGGSKNIQYF.

This clone was counted once. The V gene is TRBV6-5, the J gene TRBJ2-2; 9 nucleotides align to TRBD1. CDR1 MNHEY and CDR2 SVGAGI come from the germline V gene. Trimming at V came to 6 bases and at J to 4 bases, leaving 6 bases not matched to a gene. The CDR3 has 15 residues. As DNA, the CDR3 is TGTGCCAGCAGGGACCGGACAGGGGTCACCGGGGAGCTGTTTTTT. Protein: CASRDRTGVTGELFF.

The chain joins TRBV5-6 to TRBJ1-1; tentative D call: TRBD1 (5 bases). V was pared by 4 bases and J by 2 bases, with 9 bases between. The CDR3 is 13 amino acids. The germline V gene has CDR1 SGHDT and CDR2 YYEEEE. The CDR3 DNA reads TGTGCCAGCAGCCGTGACAGAAACACTGAAGCTTTCTTT. Protein sequence: CASSRDRNTEAFF. Full variable domain (outside the CDR3, taken from reference TRBV5-6 and TRBJ1-1): DAGVTQSPTHLIKTRGQQVTLRCSPKSGHDTVSWYQQALGQGPQFIFQYYEEEERQRGNFPDRFSGHQFPNYSSELNVNALLLGDSALYLCASSRDRNTEAFFGQGTRLTVV.

This chain links TRBV6-2 or TRBV6-3 with TRBJ2-7; a possible D gene is TRBD2 (6 bases). The ends were cut back, 0 bases at V and 4 bases at J, with 10 bases in the middle. This CDR3 has 14 residues. The germline V gene has CDR1 MNHEY and CDR2 SVGEGT. The CDR3 protein is CASSYSNGGYEQYF. The CDR3 nucleotides are TGTGCCAGCAGTTACTCGAATGGGGGGTACGAGCAGTACTTC.

CDR3 sequence reads: CASSHGKTGAGSNQPQHF. The CDR3 DNA follows: TGCGCCAGCAGTCATGGGAAGACAGGGGCGGGAAGCAATCAGCCCCAGCATTTT. The chain recombines TRBV23-1 with TRBJ1-5; 8 bases are a match to TRBD1. TRBV23-1 carries the ORF label, with uncertain function. The CDR3 is made up of 18 amino acids. V gave up 3 bases and J gave up 1 base; unmatched junction bases: 11.

The chain has TRBV27 and TRBJ1-2; perhaps TRBD1 as D (5 bases). Germline V gene data show CDR1 as MNHEY and CDR2 as SMNVEV (reference sequence). V lost 5 bases and J lost 7, with 17 bases in between. CDR3 size: 14 residues. The CDR3 DNA follows: TGTGCCAGCAGTCCTTCCTCCAGGGTTAGTGGCTACACCTTC. Translated, it gives CASSPSSRVSGYTF.

The genes are TRBV2 and TRBJ2-5; tentatively, D is TRBD2 (6 bases). V lost 0 bases, J lost 2 bases, and 10 bases lay in between. Germline CDR1 and CDR2: SNHLY and FYNNEI. The CDR3 has 15 residues. CDR3 DNA: TGTGCCAGCAGTGAAGCGACTAGAGATCAAGAGACCCAGTACTTC. Translation gives CASSEATRDQETQYF.

V usage is TRBV4-1 and J usage is TRBJ2-7, with D uncertain. Germline V gene sequence: CDR1 MGHRA, CDR2 YSYEKL. The CDR3 runs to 14 residues. Trimming removed 0 bases from V and 5 bases from J, with 11 bases in between. CDR3 region: CASSQDRFIHEQYF. The CDR3, as DNA: TGCGCCAGCAGCCAAGATCGATTCATCCACGAGCAGTACTTC.

In this sample, this clone turned up once. V is TRBV2 and J is TRBJ1-5, with 8 positions matching TRBD1. The CDR3 consists of 15 residues. The germline V gene has CDR1 SNHLY and CDR2 FYNNEI. V trimming: 6 bases; J trimming: 3 bases; junction bases outside the gene matches: 7. Here the CDR3 reads CASRGQGAVNQPQHF. Written as DNA, the CDR3 is TGTGCCAGCAGAGGGCAGGGGGCGGTCAATCAGCCCCAGCATTTT.

The CDR3 reads CAWSAGTGVSQPQHF. CDR3 DNA: TGTGCCTGGAGCGCCGGGACAGGGGTTAGTCAGCCCCAGCATTTT. The chain combines TRBV30 with TRBJ1-5; TRBD1 matches at 10 bases. The CDR3 has 15 amino acids. With 3 bases clipped from V and 6 bases from J, the junction kept 8 bases outside the gene matches. Germline lookup yields CDR1 GTSNPN and CDR2 SVGIG (reference sequence).

The rearrangement uses TRBV10-3 and TRBJ1-2; 7 nucleotides align to TRBD1. Trimming removed 6 bases from V and 3 bases from J; junction bases left unmatched: 7. CDR1 and CDR2 (germline): ENHRY, SYGVKD. The length of the CDR3 is 14 residues. As DNA, the CDR3 is TGTGCCATCAGCCCAGGGGGAGAAGACTATGGCTACACCTTC. The encoded protein is CAISPGGEDYGYTF.

The J gene is TRBJ1-2, the V gene TRBV20-1; D is unresolved. V gave up 0 bases and J gave up 3 bases, with 2 bases separating them. There are 11 residues in the CDR3. Germline loops: CDR1 DFQATT, CDR2 SNEGSKA (reference sequence). CDR3 in DNA: TGCAGTGCTAGAGACCACTATGGCTACACCTTC. Translating it yields CSARDHYGYTF.

This sequence joins TRBV19 and TRBJ1-2; D remains ambiguous. V lost 3 bases and J 4 bases, leaving 9 bases between the germline ends. Germline CDR1 LNHDA, CDR2 SQIVND (reference sequence). The CDR3 contains 13 residues. The CDR3 bases are TGTGCCAGTAGTATTCGGCAGACCTATGGCTACACCTTC. It translates to CASSIRQTYGYTF.

This chain connects TRBV11-3 to TRBJ1-2; D is unclear. V was cut by 0 bases and J by 9 bases, with 8 bases left in between. The CDR3 extends over 12 amino acids. Germline CDR1 and CDR2: SGHNT and YENEEA. As DNA, the CDR3 is TGTGCCAGCAGCTTAGAACCTGCCTGCTACACCTTC. Its translation: CASSLEPACYTF.

This clone came up once. Other nucleotide sequences from this sample produce the same CDR3. This rearrangement joins TRBV7-3 to TRBJ1-1; no reliable D call. The CDR3 has 13 amino acids. Germline V lookup: CDR1 SGHTA, CDR2 FQGTGA. V shed 5 bases and J shed 0 bases, with 7 bases lying between them. The CDR3 DNA reads TGTGCCAGCAGCCTCAGCATGAACACTGAAGCTTTCTTT. The encoded protein is CASSLSMNTEAFF.

The V and J genes are TRBV6-5 and TRBJ2-7; D may be TRBD1 (6 bases). The CDR3 is made up of 14 amino acids. Trimming shortened V by 6 bases and J by 0 bases, and 12 bases separated the two germline ends. Germline lookup yields CDR1 MNHEY and CDR2 SVGAGI. CDR3 in DNA: TGTGCCAGCAGAAGGGACAAGAGCTCCTACGAGCAGTACTTC. Protein sequence: CASRRDKSSYEQYF.

The gene calls are TRBV7-2 and TRBJ2-5; 9 bases align to TRBD1. After removal of 1 base from V and 4 bases from J, the junction contained 13 bases not matched to a gene. CDR3 length equals 18 residues. The germline V gene encodes CDR1 SGHTA and CDR2 FQGNSA. The CDR3 DNA follows: TGTGCCAGCAGCTTAGAGTCCGAGTACAGGGGGCGCCGAGAGACCCAGTACTTC. It yields the protein CASSLESEYRGRRETQYF.

This rearrangement joins TRBV5-1 to TRBJ2-2; 16 bases align to TRBD2. Germline V gene sequence: CDR1 SGHRS, CDR2 YFSETQ. The CDR3 extends over 19 amino acids. V shed 4 bases, J shed 0 bases, and the junction held 6 bases outside the gene matches. CDR3 bases: TGCGCCAGCAGCCCTCTCGGGACTAGCGGGGGGGCGAACACCGGGGAGCTGTTTTTT. It yields the protein CASSPLGTSGGANTGELFF.

V and J are TRBV28 and TRBJ1-2; 10 bases fit TRBD1. The trim removed 8 bases at V and 3 bases at J, leaving 3 bases unmatched. The germline CDR1 and CDR2 sequences are MDHEN and SYDVKM. The CDR3 has 13 residues. The CDR3 loop is CASWTGGDYGYTF. As DNA, the CDR3 is TGTGCCAGCTGGACAGGGGGGGACTATGGCTACACCTTC.

This chain uses TRBV19 with TRBJ2-3; 9 bases line up with TRBD1. The CDR3 has 14 amino acids. Trimming removed 5 bases from V and 4 bases from J; junction bases left unmatched: 4. In germline, CDR1 is LNHDA, CDR2 SQIVND (reference sequence). CDR3 DNA sequence: TGTGCCAGTAGTCCGGGACAGGGTTCAGATACGCAGTATTTT. Its protein product is CASSPGQGSDTQYF.

This clone was observed once. V is TRBV9 and J is TRBJ2-7; unclear D gene. Germline assignment: CDR1 SGDLS and CDR2 YYNGEE. CDR3 size: 14 residues. V dropped 0 bases and J dropped 4 bases, with 11 bases sitting between them. For the CDR3, the DNA is TGTGCCAGCAGCGTAGGGTCACCCTCGTACGAGCAGTACTTC. It yields the protein CASSVGSPSYEQYF.

The genes are TRBV27 and TRBJ1-2; possible D gene TRBD1, 5 bases. The CDR3 has 13 amino acids. The germline V gene has CDR1 MNHEY and CDR2 SMNVEV (reference sequence). Trimming left V 3 bases short and J 4 bases short, with 9 bases between. The CDR3 protein is CASSFRESYGYTF. For the CDR3, the DNA is TGTGCCAGCAGTTTCAGGGAGAGCTATGGCTACACCTTC.

V gene TRBV11-3 combines with J gene TRBJ2-1, with 8 bases matching TRBD2. CDR1 and CDR2 (germline): SGHNT, YENEEA. The length of the CDR3 is 15 residues. V lost 5 bases to trimming and J lost 4 bases; unmatched junction nucleotides: 7. CDR3 loop: CASSPPGGSYNEQFF. Here the CDR3 DNA reads TGTGCCAGCAGCCCCCCGGGGGGGAGTTACAATGAGCAGTTCTTC.

At least ten counts were recorded for this clone. The genes are TRBV19 and TRBJ1-5; the D gene is possibly TRBD1 (5 bases). From germline, CDR1 is LNHDA and CDR2 SQIVND (reference sequence). Trimming left V 5 bases short and J 0 bases short, with 11 bases between. The CDR3 contains 15 residues. The CDR3 coding sequence is TGTGCCAGTAGTCGCGGGGCAGATAGCAATCAGCCCCAGCATTTT. Encoded protein: CASSRGADSNQPQHF. Full variable domain (outside the CDR3, taken from reference TRBV19 and TRBJ1-5): DGGITQSPKYLFRKEGQNVTLSCEQNLNHDAMYWYRQDPGQGLRLIYYSQIVNDFQKGDIAEGYSVSREKKESFPLTVTSAQKNPTAFYLCASSRGADSNQPQHFGDGTRLSIL.

V and J are TRBV18 and TRBJ2-3; 10 nucleotides align to TRBD1. This CDR3 is built from 14 residues. J gave up 4 bases and V 3 bases, and 1 base lay outside the gene matches. Germline CDR1 reads KGHSH; CDR2 reads LQKENI. The CDR3 region has the DNA TGTGCCAGCTCACCGGGACAGGGGCCAGATACGCAGTATTTT. Protein sequence: CASSPGQGPDTQYF.

The chain carries TRBV3-1 (or the pseudogene TRBV3-2) and TRBJ1-4; perhaps TRBD1 as D (5 bases). Germline values: CDR1 LGHDT, CDR2 YNNKEL (reference sequence). The CDR3 spans 18 residues. Trimming removed 2 bases at V and 3 bases at J, with 19 bases between. The CDR3, as DNA: TGTGCCAGCAGCCAATCCGTAGGGAGGGGAAGGCCTAATGAAAAACTGTTTTTT. Translated, it gives CASSQSVGRGRPNEKLFF.

This clone came up once. V is TRBV7-7 and J is TRBJ1-2; 8 nucleotides align to TRBD1. Germline CDR1 is SSHAT and CDR2 is FNYEAQ (reference sequence). The CDR3 covers 19 residues. CDR3 bases: TGTGCTAGCCCTTTCGGTGGGCGGACAGGGAGGCTGGAAAACTATGGCTACACCTTC. Its translation is CASPFGGRTGRLENYGYTF.

V usage is TRBV5-1 and J usage is TRBJ2-3; a weak D match, TRBD1 (6 bases). Trimming pared 3 bases from V and 4 bases from J, leaving 9 bases between. The germline CDR1 and CDR2 sequences are SGHRS and YFSETQ. CDR3 length: 13 amino acids. CDR3 in amino acids: CASSYRQADTQYF. As DNA, the CDR3 is TGCGCCAGCAGCTATAGACAGGCAGATACGCAGTATTTT. Variable domain in full (rest from reference TRBV5-1 and TRBJ2-3): KAGVTQTPRYLIKTRGQQVTLSCSPISGHRSVSWYQQTPGQGLQFLFEYFSETQRNKGNFPGRFSGRQFSNSRSEMNVSTLELGDSALYLCASSYRQADTQYFGPGTRLTVL.

The rearrangement joins TRBV10-1 to TRBJ1-5, with no clear D. Trimming took off 6 bases at V and 0 bases at J, with 18 bases between the two ends. CDR1 and CDR2 (germline): WNHNN, SYGVQD (reference sequence). This CDR3 contains 17 residues. The DNA for the CDR3 is TGCGCCAGCAGCCCGGGAGACGTGGTACGTAGCAATCAGCCCCAGCATTTT. This encodes CASSPGDVVRSNQPQHF.

The chain couples TRBV30 to TRBJ1-2; 7 bases fit TRBD1. The junction had 9 bases not matched to a gene; V was cut back by 2 bases and J by 0 bases. This CDR3 contains 16 residues. Germline assignment: CDR1 GTSNPN and CDR2 SVGIG (reference sequence). The CDR3: CAWSSKGDRANYGYTF. The DNA of the CDR3 is TGTGCCTGGAGTAGTAAGGGTGACAGGGCTAACTATGGCTACACCTTC. The full variable domain, its missing parts supplied by reference TRBV30 and TRBJ1-2, is SQTIHQWPATLVQPVGSPLSLECTVEGTSNPNLYWYRQAAGRGLQLLFYSVGIGQISSEVPQNLSASRPQDRQFILSSKKLLLSDSGFYLCAWSSKGDRANYGYTFGSGTRLTVV.

This chain links TRBV6-2 or TRBV6-3 with TRBJ1-1; D ambiguous. Between the trimmed V and J ends, which lost 2 bases and 0 bases, there was a span of 7 bases. Germline assignment: CDR1 MNHEY and CDR2 SVGEGT. CDR3 size: 14 residues. CDR3 loop: CASSYTGLNTEAFF. The CDR3 nucleotides read TGTGCCAGCAGTTACACGGGGTTGAACACTGAAGCTTTCTTT.